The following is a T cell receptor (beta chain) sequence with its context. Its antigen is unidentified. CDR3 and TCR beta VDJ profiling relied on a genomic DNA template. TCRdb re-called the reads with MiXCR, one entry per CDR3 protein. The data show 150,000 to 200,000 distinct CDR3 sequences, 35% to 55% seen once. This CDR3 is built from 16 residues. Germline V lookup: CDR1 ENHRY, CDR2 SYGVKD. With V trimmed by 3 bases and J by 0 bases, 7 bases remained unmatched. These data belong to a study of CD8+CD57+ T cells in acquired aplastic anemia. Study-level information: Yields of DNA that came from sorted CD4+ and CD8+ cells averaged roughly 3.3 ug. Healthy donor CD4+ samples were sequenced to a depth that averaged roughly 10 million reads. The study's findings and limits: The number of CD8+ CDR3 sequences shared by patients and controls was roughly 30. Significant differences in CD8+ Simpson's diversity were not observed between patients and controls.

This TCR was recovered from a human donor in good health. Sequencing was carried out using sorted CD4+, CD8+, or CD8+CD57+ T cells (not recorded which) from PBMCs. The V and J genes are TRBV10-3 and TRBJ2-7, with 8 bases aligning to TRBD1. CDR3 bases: TGTGCCATCAGTGAAATACCAGGGGGCGGCTCCTACGAGCAGTACTTC. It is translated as CAISEIPGGGSYEQYF.